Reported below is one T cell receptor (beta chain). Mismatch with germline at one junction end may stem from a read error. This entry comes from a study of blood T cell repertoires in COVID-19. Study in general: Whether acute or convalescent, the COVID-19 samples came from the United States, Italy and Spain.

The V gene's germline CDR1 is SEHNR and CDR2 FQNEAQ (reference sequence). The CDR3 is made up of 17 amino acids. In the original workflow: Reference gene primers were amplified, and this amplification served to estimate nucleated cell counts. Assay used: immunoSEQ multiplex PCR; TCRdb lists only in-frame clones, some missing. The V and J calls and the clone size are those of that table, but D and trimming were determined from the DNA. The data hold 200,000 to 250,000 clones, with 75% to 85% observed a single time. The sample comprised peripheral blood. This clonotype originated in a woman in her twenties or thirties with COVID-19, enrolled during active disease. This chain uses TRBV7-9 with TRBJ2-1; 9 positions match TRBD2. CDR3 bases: TGTGCCAGCAGCTTAGGGGCGGGAGGGCCTACCTACAATGAGCTGTTCTTC. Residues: CASSLGAGGPTYNELFF.